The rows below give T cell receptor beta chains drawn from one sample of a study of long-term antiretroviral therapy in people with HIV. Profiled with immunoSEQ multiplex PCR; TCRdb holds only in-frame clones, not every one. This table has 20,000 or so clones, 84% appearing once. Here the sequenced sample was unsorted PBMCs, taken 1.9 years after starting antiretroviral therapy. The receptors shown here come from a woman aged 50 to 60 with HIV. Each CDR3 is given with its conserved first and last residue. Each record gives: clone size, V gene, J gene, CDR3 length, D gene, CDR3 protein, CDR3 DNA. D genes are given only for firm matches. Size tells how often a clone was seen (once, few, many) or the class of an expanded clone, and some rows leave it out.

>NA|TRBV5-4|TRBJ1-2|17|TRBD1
CASSQNQIRTGGYGYTF
TGTGCCAGCAGCCAAAATCAAATTAGGACAGGGGGCTATGGCTACACCTTC
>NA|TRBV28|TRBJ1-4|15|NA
CASQKVGAGGEKLFF
TGTGCCAGCCAAAAGGTCGGGGCGGGGGGTGAAAAACTGTTTTTT
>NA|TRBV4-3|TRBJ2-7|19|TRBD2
CASSQDTASGGTFPYEQYF
TGCGCCAGCAGCCAAGATACGGCTAGCGGGGGGACCTTCCCCTACGAGCAGTACTTC
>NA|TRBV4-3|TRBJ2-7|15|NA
CASSQDLVGGQEQYF
TGCGCCAGCAGCCAAGATCTGGTCGGGGGGCAAGAGCAGTACTTC
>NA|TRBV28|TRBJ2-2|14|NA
CASSRGLNTGELFF
TGTGCCAGCAGTCGAGGACTTAACACCGGGGAGCTGTTTTTT
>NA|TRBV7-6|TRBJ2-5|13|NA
CASSLGAEETQYF
TGTGCCAGCAGCTTAGGAGCGGAAGAGACCCAGTACTTC
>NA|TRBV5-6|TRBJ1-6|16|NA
CASSLALGIGPSPLHF
TGTGCCAGCAGCTTGGCCCTGGGGATCGGGCCTTCACCCCTCCACTTT
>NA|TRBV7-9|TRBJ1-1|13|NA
CASSPDSPINTFF
TGTGCCAGCAGCCCGGACAGTCCCATAAACACTTTCTTT
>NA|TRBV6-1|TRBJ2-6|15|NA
CASSELGSGANVLTF
TGTGCCAGCAGTGAACTGGGCTCTGGGGCCAACGTCCTGACTTTC
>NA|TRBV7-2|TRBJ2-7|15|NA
CASSLMTGPTYEQYF
TGTGCCAGCAGCTTGATGACAGGACCTACCTACGAGCAGTACTTC
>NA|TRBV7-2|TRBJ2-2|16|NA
CASSGTGGADTGELFF
TGTGCCAGCAGCGGTACTGGGGGGGCGGACACCGGGGAGCTGTTTTTT
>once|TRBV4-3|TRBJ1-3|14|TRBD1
CASSQGTGINTIYF
TGCGCCAGCAGCCAAGGGACAGGGATAAACACCATATATTTT
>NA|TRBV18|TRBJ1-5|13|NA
CASSVDGNQPQHF
TGTGCCAGCTCAGTCGACGGCAATCAGCCCCAGCATTTT
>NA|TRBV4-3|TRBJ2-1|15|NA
CASSQGVTGYNEQFF
TGCGCCAGCAGCCAAGGGGTTACGGGGTACAATGAGCAGTTCTTC
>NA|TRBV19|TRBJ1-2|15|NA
CASIVGGGLNYGYTF
TGTGCCAGTATCGTCGGGGGCGGTTTAAACTATGGCTACACCTTC
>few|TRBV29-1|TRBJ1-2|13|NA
CSARGVSGYGYTF
TGCAGCGCAAGAGGGGTTTCCGGCTATGGCTACACCTTC
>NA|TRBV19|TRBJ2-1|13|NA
CASSSDRFHEQFF
TGTGCCAGTAGTAGCGACAGATTCCATGAGCAGTTCTTC
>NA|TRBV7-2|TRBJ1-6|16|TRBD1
CASSRGQALYNSPLHF
TGTGCCAGCAGCAGAGGACAGGCCCTCTATAATTCACCCCTCCACTTT
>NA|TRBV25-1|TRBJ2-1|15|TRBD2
CASSEGLAGRNEQFF
TGTGCCAGCAGTGAAGGCCTAGCGGGAAGGAATGAGCAGTTCTTC
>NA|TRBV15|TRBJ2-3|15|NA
CATSRWDSSTDTQYF
TGTGCCACCAGCAGATGGGACTCTAGCACAGATACGCAGTATTTT
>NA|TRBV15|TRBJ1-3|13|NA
CATSQGLGNTIYF
TGTGCCACCAGCCAGGGGCTTGGAAACACCATATATTTT
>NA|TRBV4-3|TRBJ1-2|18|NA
CASSQNLDGSGANYGYTF
TGCGCCAGCAGCCAAAATTTGGACGGCAGCGGAGCTAACTATGGCTACACCTTC
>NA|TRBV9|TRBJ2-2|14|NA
CASSVGGGTGELFF
TGTGCCAGCAGCGTAGGAGGGGGCACCGGGGAGCTGTTTTTT
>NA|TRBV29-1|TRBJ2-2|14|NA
CSVASRGAGGELFF
TGCAGCGTTGCATCCAGGGGAGCTGGCGGGGAGCTGTTTTTT
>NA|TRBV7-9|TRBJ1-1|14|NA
CASSPSSYVPEAFF
TGTGCCAGCAGCCCATCGTCATATGTTCCTGAAGCTTTCTTT
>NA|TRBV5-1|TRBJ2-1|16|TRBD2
CASSLEGGGLYNEQFF
TGCGCCAGCAGCTTGGAGGGCGGGGGGCTCTACAATGAGCAGTTCTTC
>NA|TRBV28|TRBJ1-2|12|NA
CASSPWNYGYTF
TGTGCCAGCAGTCCCTGGAACTATGGCTACACCTTC
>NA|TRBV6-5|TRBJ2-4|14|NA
CASSYSKVSNIQYF
TGTGCCAGCAGTTACTCGAAGGTCTCAAACATTCAGTACTTC
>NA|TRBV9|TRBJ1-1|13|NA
CASSATLNTEAFF
TGTGCCAGCAGCGCAACATTGAACACTGAAGCTTTCTTT
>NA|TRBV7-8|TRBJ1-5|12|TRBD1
CASRPRTGRQHF
TGTGCCAGCAGGCCCCGGACAGGACGACAGCATTTT
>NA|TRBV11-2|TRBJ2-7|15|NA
CASSLVRTDSYEQYF
TGTGCCAGCAGCTTAGTTCGGACAGACTCCTACGAGCAGTACTTC
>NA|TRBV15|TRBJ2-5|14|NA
CATSTFDSQETQYF
TGTGCCACCAGCACCTTCGACAGCCAAGAGACCCAGTACTTC
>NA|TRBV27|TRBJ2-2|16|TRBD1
CATKGTGFPNTGELFF
TGTGCCACCAAAGGGACAGGGTTTCCGAACACCGGGGAGCTGTTTTTT
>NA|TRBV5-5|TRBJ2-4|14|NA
CASSLGGEGGIQYF
TGTGCCAGCAGCCTGGGGGGAGAGGGCGGCATTCAGTACTTC
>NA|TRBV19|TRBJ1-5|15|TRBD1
CASSIGGQPNQPQHF
TGTGCCAGTAGTATAGGGGGACAGCCCAATCAGCCCCAGCATTTT
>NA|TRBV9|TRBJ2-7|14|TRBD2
CASSAPGGLGGQYF
TGTGCCAGCAGCGCCCCGGGGGGACTCGGTGGGCAGTACTTC
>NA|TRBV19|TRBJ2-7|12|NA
CASSGRGYEQYF
TGTGCCAGTAGTGGCCGGGGCTACGAGCAGTACTTC
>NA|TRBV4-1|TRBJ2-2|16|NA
CASSQEGRIFTGELFF
TGCGCCAGCAGCCAAGAGGGCAGAATCTTCACCGGGGAGCTGTTTTTT
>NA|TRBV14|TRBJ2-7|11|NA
CASSQSYEQYF
TGTGCCAGCAGCCAATCTTACGAGCAGTACTTC
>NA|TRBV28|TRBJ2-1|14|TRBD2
CASSSPGLAGEQFF
TGTGCCAGCAGTTCGCCTGGACTAGCTGGTGAGCAGTTCTTC
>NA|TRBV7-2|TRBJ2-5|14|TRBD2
CASSPGTSGKTQYF
TGTGCCAGCAGCCCTGGGACTAGCGGAAAGACCCAGTACTTC
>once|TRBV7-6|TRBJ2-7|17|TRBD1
CASSLQRTGGSAYEQYF
TGTGCCAGCAGCCTACAGAGGACAGGGGGCTCTGCCTACGAGCAGTACTTC
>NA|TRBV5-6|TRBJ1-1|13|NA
CASSLIGNTEAFF
TGTGCCAGCAGCTTGATCGGGAACACTGAAGCTTTCTTT
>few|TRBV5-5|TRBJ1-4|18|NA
CASSRGYILGASNEKLFF
TGTGCCAGCAGCCGGGGGTACATTCTGGGGGCTTCTAATGAAAAACTGTTTTTT
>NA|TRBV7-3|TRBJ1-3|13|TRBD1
CASSLGQGDTIYF
TGTGCCAGCAGCTTGGGACAGGGCGACACCATATATTTT
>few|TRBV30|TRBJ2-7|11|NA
CAWGPIYEQYF
TGTGCCTGGGGCCCCATCTACGAGCAGTACTTC
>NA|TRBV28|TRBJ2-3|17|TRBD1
CASSSAKAQGVTDTQYF
TGTGCCAGCAGTTCAGCCAAGGCCCAGGGGGTCACAGATACGCAGTATTTT
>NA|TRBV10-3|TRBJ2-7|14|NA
CAISESQDLIEQYF
TGTGCCATCAGTGAATCACAGGATTTGATCGAGCAGTACTTC
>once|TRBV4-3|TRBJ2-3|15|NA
CASSPGRRDADTQYF
TGCGCCAGCAGCCCTGGGAGGAGGGACGCAGATACGCAGTATTTT
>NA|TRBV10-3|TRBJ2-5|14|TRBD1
CAIRGDRGGETQYF
TGTGCCATCAGGGGTGACAGGGGAGGAGAGACCCAGTACTTC
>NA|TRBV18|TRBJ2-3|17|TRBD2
CASSLRTSGGLTDTQYF
TGTGCCAGCTCCCTCAGGACTAGCGGGGGGCTCACAGATACGCAGTATTTT
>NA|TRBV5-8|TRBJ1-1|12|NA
CASSLSGQEAFF
TGTGCCAGCAGCTTGTCCGGCCAGGAAGCTTTCTTT
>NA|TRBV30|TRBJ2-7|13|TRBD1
CAWSPGQSYEQYF
TGTGCCTGGAGCCCGGGACAGAGCTACGAGCAGTACTTC
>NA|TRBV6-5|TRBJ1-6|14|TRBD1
CATGLTGQGSPLHF
TGTGCCACCGGCCTTACGGGACAGGGTTCACCCCTCCACTTT
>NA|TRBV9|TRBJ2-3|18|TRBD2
CASSPLNRGLAVASTQYF
TGTGCCAGCAGCCCACTAAACCGGGGACTAGCGGTGGCAAGTACGCAGTATTTT
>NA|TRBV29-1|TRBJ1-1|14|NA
CSVEDGAKGTEAFF
TGCAGCGTTGAAGATGGGGCCAAGGGGACTGAAGCTTTCTTT
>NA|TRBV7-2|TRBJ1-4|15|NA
CASSGFQGSNEKLFF
TGTGCCAGCAGCGGTTTTCAGGGCAGTAATGAAAAACTGTTTTTT
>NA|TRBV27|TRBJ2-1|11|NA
CASSFGNEQFF
TGTGCCAGCAGTTTCGGGAATGAGCAGTTCTTC
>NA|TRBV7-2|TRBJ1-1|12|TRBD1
CASSLRQDREFF
TGTGCCAGCAGCTTGCGGCAGGACAGGGAATTCTTT
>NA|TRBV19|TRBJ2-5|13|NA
CASSTGGYETQYF
TGTGCCAGTAGTACAGGGGGGTATGAGACCCAGTACTTC